The source of this TCR beta chain is a study of T cell responses to AZD1222 COVID-19 vaccine. Germline lookup yields CDR1 GTSNPN and CDR2 SVGIG (reference sequence). The V and J ends lost 2 bases and 0 bases, in that order; junction bases with no gene match: 4. This CDR3 has 15 residues. The data were produced by immunoSEQ multiplex PCR, yet TCRdb's version contains in-frame clones alone and is incomplete. The profile shows some 120,000 clones, approximately 90% of them singletons. The receptor comes from an adult in good health. J is TRBJ1-3 and V is TRBV30, with TRBD1 matching over 7 bases. The starting material was peripheral blood, obtained on day 0 of AZD1222 vaccination. CDR3 amino acids: CAWSPGQNSGNTIYF. CDR3 coding DNA: TGTGCCTGGAGTCCGGGACAGAACTCTGGAAACACCATATATTTT. Complete variable domain (other parts from reference TRBV30 and TRBJ1-3): SQTIHQWPATLVQPVGSPLSLECTVEGTSNPNLYWYRQAAGRGLQLLFYSVGIGQISSEVPQNLSASRPQDRQFILSSKKLLLSDSGFYLCAWSPGQNSGNTIYFGEGSWLTVV.